This passage covers 29 T cell receptor beta chains from one sample sequenced in a study of control samples from healthy donors and cancer patients. Produced via immunoSEQ multiplex PCR; TCRdb's table is partial and in-frame only. The sample records approximately 180,000 clones, 91% being singletons. The specimen sequenced was blood. The source of these receptors is a middle-aged woman in good health.

J is TRBJ2-1 and V is TRBV2; 7 bases match TRBD2. This CDR3 has 13 amino acids. Looked up from germline, CDR1 is SNHLY and CDR2 is FYNNEI. V was clipped by 8 bases and J by 3 bases; unmatched bases: 4. This CDR3 is CASGDYVYNEQFF. In DNA form, the CDR3 reads TGTGCCAGCGGGGACTACGTCTACAATGAGCAGTTCTTC.

In DNA, the CDR3 is TGTGCCAGCAGTTACACGGGACCGGTTAATTCACCCCTCCACTTT. Amino acid sequence: CASSYTGPVNSPLHF. V gene TRBV6-5 combines with J gene TRBJ1-6, with D perhaps TRBD1 (5 bases). The germline V gene encodes CDR1 MNHEY and CDR2 SVGAGI. The CDR3 is made up of 15 amino acids. Trimming pared 2 bases from V and 6 bases from J, leaving 11 bases between.

The gene calls are TRBV5-1 and TRBJ2-3; TRBD1 aligns across 8 bases. CDR1 is SGHRS, CDR2 YFSETQ, per germline. Trimming at V came to 3 bases and at J to 3 bases, leaving 3 bases not matched to a gene. This CDR3 has 14 amino acids. In nucleotides, the CDR3 is TGCGCCAGCAGCTCCACAGGGGGAACAGATACGCAGTATTTT. It specifies CASSSTGGTDTQYF.

V and J are TRBV7-9 and TRBJ2-5, with a weak D call TRBD2 (5 bases). V was trimmed by 5 bases and J by 0 bases, leaving 16 bases between them. The germline V gene encodes CDR1 SEHNR and CDR2 FQNEAQ (reference sequence). The CDR3 consists of 16 residues. The DNA for the CDR3 is TGTGCCAGCAGCATAACGACTACCCTGTACCAAGAGACCCAGTACTTC. Protein product: CASSITTTLYQETQYF.

CDR3 protein: CASSYPTGAAKYEQYF. In DNA form, the CDR3 reads TGTGCCAGCAGTTATCCGACCGGGGCCGCGAAGTACGAGCAGTACTTC. This rearrangement joins TRBV6-6 to TRBJ2-7; TRBD1 or TRBD2 may be the D gene (5 bases each). Germline loops: CDR1 MNHNY, CDR2 SVGAGI (reference sequence). Trimming cost V 3 bases and J 4 bases, with 19 bases left between them. The CDR3 length is 16 residues.

This clone was seen just once. V and J are TRBV7-9 and TRBJ1-4, with D hard to call. There are 13 residues in the CDR3. V was shortened by 5 bases and J by 8 bases, with 12 bases between the two germline ends. Germline CDR1 reads SEHNR; CDR2 reads FQNEAQ (reference sequence). CDR3 coding DNA: TGTGCCAGCAGCCTCCCGCTCGGGGAAAAACTGTTTTTT. Its translation is CASSLPLGEKLFF.

This chain connects TRBV2 to TRBJ1-4; 7 nucleotides line up with TRBD1. In germline, CDR1 is SNHLY, CDR2 FYNNEI. J gave up 0 bases and V 7 bases, and 2 bases lay outside the gene matches. The CDR3 extends over 14 amino acids. This chain's CDR3 is CASIGQATNEKLFF. CDR3 nucleotides: TGTGCCAGCATTGGACAGGCAACTAATGAAAAACTGTTTTTT. The whole variable domain, remainder taken from reference TRBV2 and TRBJ1-4, is EPEVTQTPSHQVTQMGQEVILRCVPISNHLYFYWYRQILGQKVEFLVSFYNNEISEKSEIFDDQFSVERPDGSNFTLKIRSTKLEDSAMYFCASIGQATNEKLFFGSGTQLSVL.

This clone was seen only a few times. The genes are TRBV3-1 (or the pseudogene TRBV3-2) and TRBJ1-2; D may be TRBD1 (5 bases). CDR1 is LGHDT, CDR2 YNNKEL, per germline (reference sequence). This CDR3 comprises 14 residues. Trimming left V 0 bases short and J 8 bases short, with 13 bases between. The CDR3 protein is CASSQEGDGMGYTF. The CDR3 DNA is TGTGCCAGCAGCCAAGAGGGGGACGGTATGGGCTACACCTTC.

The chain couples TRBV14 to TRBJ1-5, with D unclear. Germline loops: CDR1 SGHDN, CDR2 FVKESK. Trimming cost V 6 bases and J 15 bases, with 18 bases left between them. There are 12 residues in the CDR3. CDR3 residues: CASSPLEARPHF. For the CDR3, the DNA is TGTGCCAGCAGTCCCCTTGAGGCCAGGCCGCATTTT.

The gene calls are TRBV5-5 and TRBJ2-2, with D unresolved. This CDR3 contains 15 residues. Trimming cost V 4 bases and J 2 bases, with 12 bases left between them. From germline, CDR1 is SGHKS and CDR2 YYEKEE (reference sequence). The CDR3 DNA reads TGTGCCAGCAGCCGCCCGTCAGCTAACACCGGGGAGCTGTTTTTT. As protein: CASSRPSANTGELFF.

This clone has just a few counts. As DNA, the CDR3 is TGTGCCAGCAGCCTCAACAGGAGGAACACTGAAGCTTTCTTT. Protein product: CASSLNRRNTEAFF. The V call is TRBV11-2, the J call TRBJ1-1, with a tentative D call TRBD1 (5 bases). The CDR3 covers 14 residues. The ends were cut back, 5 bases at V and 1 base at J, with 11 bases in the middle. CDR1 is SGHAT and CDR2 is FQNNGV in the germline V gene.

This rearrangement joins TRBV13 to TRBJ1-2, with D uncertain. CDR3 size: 13 residues. Trimming cost V 3 bases and J 5 bases, with 10 bases left between them. Germline assignment: CDR1 PRHDT and CDR2 FYEKMQ (reference sequence). CDR3 protein: CASSLSLFYGYTF. In nucleotides, the CDR3 is TGTGCCAGCAGCTTGAGCCTCTTTTATGGCTACACCTTC.

The gene calls are TRBV10-1 and TRBJ1-1; D is uncertain. Germline V lookup: CDR1 WNHNN, CDR2 SYGVQD (reference sequence). CDR3 length: 13 residues. Trimming removed 1 base at V and 5 bases at J, with 8 bases between. CDR3 sequence: CASSEFSWTEAFF. CDR3 nucleotide sequence: TGCGCCAGCAGTGAGTTTAGCTGGACTGAAGCTTTCTTT.

The chain is built from TRBV5-1 and TRBJ2-5; 8 bases align to TRBD2. V was clipped by 4 bases and J by 5 bases; unmatched bases: 13. The CDR3 loop spans 16 amino acids. Germline values: CDR1 SGHRS, CDR2 YFSETQ. DNA of the CDR3: TGCGCCAGCAGCCCGGGGGGGGGCAACTTGCCGGAGACCCAGTACTTC. As protein: CASSPGGGNLPETQYF.

V gene TRBV29-1 combines with J gene TRBJ2-2; 7 bases fit TRBD2. The CDR3 sequence is 14 residues long. V was clipped by 6 bases and J by 6 bases; unmatched bases: 10. Germline V gene data show CDR1 as SQVTM and CDR2 as ANQGSEA. DNA for the CDR3: TGCAGCGTCGCAACTAGCGCCGGGGCCGGGGAGCTGTTTTTT. Its protein is CSVATSAGAGELFF.

This rearrangement joins TRBV3-1 (or the pseudogene TRBV3-2) to TRBJ2-1, with 7 bases matching TRBD2. Germline-derived CDR1 and CDR2 are LGHDT and YNNKEL (reference sequence). The CDR3 runs to 14 residues. The J segment lost 8 bases and the V segment lost 4 bases, leaving 8 bases of the junction unmatched. Written as DNA, the CDR3 is TGTGCCAGCAGCCCCAGAGGAGGGAGGGATGAGCAGTTCTTC. It specifies CASSPRGGRDEQFF.

This chain connects TRBV29-1 to TRBJ1-1, with a tentative D call TRBD1 (5 bases). Germline V lookup: CDR1 SQVTM, CDR2 ANQGSEA. The CDR3 is made up of 13 amino acids. V gave up 3 bases and J gave up 1 base, with 9 bases separating them. This CDR3 is CSVEDIPNTEAFF. The CDR3 nucleotides are TGCAGCGTTGAGGACATACCGAACACTGAAGCTTTCTTT.

The V gene is TRBV3-1 (or the pseudogene TRBV3-2), the J gene TRBJ2-5, with D tentatively TRBD2 (5 bases). The CDR3 contains 14 residues. Trimming took off 1 base at V and 4 bases at J, with 10 bases between the two ends. Germline V gene lookup returns CDR1 LGHDT and CDR2 YNNKEL (reference sequence). In nucleotides, the CDR3 is TGTGCCAGCAGCCAAGGCGGGTGGGGAGAGACCCAGTACTTC. This gives the protein CASSQGGWGETQYF.

The V call is TRBV5-5, the J call TRBJ2-7; D is perhaps TRBD1 or TRBD2 (6 bases each). Deletions cut 3 bases from V and 7 bases from J, with 14 bases between. CDR3 size: 13 residues. Germline loops: CDR1 SGHKS, CDR2 YYEKEE (reference sequence). CDR3 in DNA: TGTGCCAGCAGCTCGAGGGGGGCCTTAGAGCAGTACTTC. Amino acids: CASSSRGALEQYF.

The gene calls are TRBV6-5 and TRBJ1-4; 8 bases are shared with TRBD1. The ends lost 0 bases at V and 8 bases at J; junction bases unmatched: 5. CDR3 length: 15 residues. Germline loops: CDR1 MNHEY, CDR2 SVGAGI. CDR3: CASSYSTGTGEKLFF. CDR3 DNA: TGTGCCAGCAGTTACTCGACGGGGACAGGAGAAAAACTGTTTTTT.

The rearrangement joins TRBV10-1 to TRBJ2-1; D is ambiguous. CDR1 is WNHNN, CDR2 SYGVQD, per germline (reference sequence). Trimming pared 2 bases from V and 4 bases from J, leaving 6 bases between. The CDR3 is 13 residues long. CDR3: CASSEDTYNEQFF. CDR3 in DNA: TGCGCCAGCAGTGAGGACACTTACAATGAGCAGTTCTTC.

The chain recombines TRBV2 with TRBJ2-7; TRBD1 matches 8 bases. Germline CDR1 reads SNHLY; CDR2 reads FYNNEI. CDR3 length: 13 residues. J gave up 6 bases and V 7 bases, and 8 bases lay outside the gene matches. The CDR3 protein is CASTVGTGREQYF. The CDR3 bases are TGTGCCAGCACCGTGGGGACAGGACGCGAGCAGTACTTC.

V is TRBV13 and J is TRBJ2-6; possibly TRBD1 for D (6 bases). The CDR3 runs to 16 residues. CDR1 is PRHDT, CDR2 FYEKMQ, per germline (reference sequence). Trimming removed 5 bases at V and 4 bases at J, with 15 bases between. In nucleotides, the CDR3 is TGTGCCAGCAGCGAGTACAGGGAAGTCGGGGCCAACGTCCTGACTTTC. It specifies CASSEYREVGANVLTF. Together with reference TRBV13 and TRBJ2-6, the CDR3 gives the full variable domain: AAGVIQSPRHLIKEKRETATLKCYPIPRHDTVYWYQQGPGQDPQFLISFYEKMQSDKGSIPDRFSAQQFSDYHSELNMSSLELGDSALYFCASSEYREVGANVLTFGAGSRLTVL.

J is TRBJ1-4 and V is TRBV28, with D unclear. Germline lookup yields CDR1 MDHEN and CDR2 SYDVKM. Trimming removed 5 bases from V and 7 bases from J, with 8 bases in between. The CDR3 contains 12 residues. The DNA for the CDR3 is TGTGCCAGCAGTGTTATGGCTGAAAAACTGTTTTTT. This encodes CASSVMAEKLFF.

This clone was seen only a few times. The genes are TRBV6-4 and TRBJ2-1; 11 positions match TRBD2. This CDR3 spans 15 amino acids. Germline V lookup: CDR1 MRHNA, CDR2 SNTAGT. Unmatched junction bases numbered 1, after V lost 0 bases and J lost 6 bases. The CDR3 DNA reads as TGTGCCAGCAGTGACTCTAGCGGGGGGGCCAATGAGCAGTTCTTC. Its translation: CASSDSSGGANEQFF.

A single count supports this clone. This chain's CDR3 is CASSQSPGLAGTTDTQYF. For the CDR3, the DNA is TGTGCCAGCAGCCAATCCCCGGGACTAGCGGGGACCACAGATACGCAGTATTTT. This chain joins TRBV4-2 and TRBJ2-3, with 13 nucleotides matching TRBD2. The CDR3 has 18 residues. Unmatched junction bases numbered 7, after V lost 2 bases and J lost 2 bases. Per the germline V gene, CDR1 is LGHNA and CDR2 is YNFKEQ.

A remark on this clone: Other DNA sequences in the same sample also yield this CDR3. V gene TRBV12-3 or TRBV12-4 combines with J gene TRBJ1-1, with D unresolved. Trimming cost V 6 bases and J 1 base, with 6 bases left between them. The CDR3 covers 12 residues. Here the CDR3 DNA reads TGTGCCAGCAGCCCCGGGAACACTGAAGCTTTCTTT. This codes for CASSPGNTEAFF.

This chain links TRBV7-6 with TRBJ2-7; D possibly matches TRBD1 or TRBD2 (7 bases each). CDR1 and CDR2 from the germline V gene are SGHVS and FNYEAQ. The V gene lost 2 bases and the J gene lost 0 bases, with 26 bases spanning the gap. This CDR3 contains 20 residues. CDR3 sequence reads: CASSLSLGVGGTVYSYEQYF. The CDR3 bases are TGTGCCAGCAGCTTAAGCCTAGGTGTGGGAGGGACAGTTTACTCCTACGAGCAGTACTTC.

V usage is TRBV18 and J usage is TRBJ2-5; 10 nucleotides line up with TRBD1. This CDR3 spans 14 amino acids. Looked up from germline, CDR1 is KGHSH and CDR2 is LQKENI. Germline trimming cut 6 bases from V and 3 bases from J; bases unmatched to any gene: 4. CDR3 DNA: TGTGCCAGCTCGGGACAGGGGCCTGAAGAGACCCAGTACTTC. Encoded protein: CASSGQGPEETQYF. Full variable domain (remainder filled in from reference TRBV18 and TRBJ2-5): NAGVMQNPRHLVRRRGQEARLRCSPMKGHSHVYWYRQLPEEGLKFMVYLQKENIIDESGMPKERFSAEFPKEGPSILRIQQVVRGDSAAYFCASSGQGPEETQYFGPGTRLLVL.